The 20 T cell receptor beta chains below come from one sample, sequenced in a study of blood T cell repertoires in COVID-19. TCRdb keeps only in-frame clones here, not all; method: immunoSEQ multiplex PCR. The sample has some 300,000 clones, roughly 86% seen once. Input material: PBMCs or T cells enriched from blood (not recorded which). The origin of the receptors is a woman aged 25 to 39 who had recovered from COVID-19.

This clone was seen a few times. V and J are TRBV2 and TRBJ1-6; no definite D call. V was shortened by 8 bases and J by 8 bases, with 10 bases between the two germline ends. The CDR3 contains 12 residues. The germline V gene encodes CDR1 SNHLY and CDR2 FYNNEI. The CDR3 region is CASSRGDSPLHF. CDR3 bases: TGTGCCAGCTCTCGGGGAGATTCACCCCTCCACTTT. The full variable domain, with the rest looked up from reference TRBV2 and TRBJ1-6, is EPEVTQTPSHQVTQMGQEVILRCVPISNHLYFYWYRQILGQKVEFLVSFYNNEISEKSEIFDDQFSVERPDGSNFTLKIRSTKLEDSAMYFCASSRGDSPLHFGNGTRLTVT.

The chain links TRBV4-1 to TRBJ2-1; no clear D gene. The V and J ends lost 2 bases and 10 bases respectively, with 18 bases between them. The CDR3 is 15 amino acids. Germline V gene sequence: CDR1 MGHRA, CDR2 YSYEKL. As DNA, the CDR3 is TGCGCCAGCAGCCAAAACCCTAGTCATAATAACGAGCAGTTCTTC. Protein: CASSQNPSHNNEQFF.

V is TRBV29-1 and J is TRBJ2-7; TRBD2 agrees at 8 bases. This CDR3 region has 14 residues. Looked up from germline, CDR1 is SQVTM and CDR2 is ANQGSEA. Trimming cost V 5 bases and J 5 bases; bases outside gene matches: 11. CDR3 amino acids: CSVRAGGLANEQYF. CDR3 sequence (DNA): TGCAGCGTTCGTGCAGGTGGACTAGCCAACGAGCAGTACTTC.

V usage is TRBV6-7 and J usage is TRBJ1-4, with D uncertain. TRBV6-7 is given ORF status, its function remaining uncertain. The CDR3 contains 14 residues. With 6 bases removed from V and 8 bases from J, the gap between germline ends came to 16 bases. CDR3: CASRLGGMREKLFF. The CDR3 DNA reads TGTGCCAGCAGGCTCGGAGGGATGCGAGAAAAACTGTTTTTT.

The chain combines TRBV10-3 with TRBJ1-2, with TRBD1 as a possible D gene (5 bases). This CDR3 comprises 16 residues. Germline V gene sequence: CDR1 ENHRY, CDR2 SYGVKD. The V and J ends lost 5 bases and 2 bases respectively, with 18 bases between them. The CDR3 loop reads CAISLPRVGGNYGYTF. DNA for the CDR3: TGTGCCATCAGTCTTCCACGTGTGGGGGGGAACTATGGCTACACCTTC.

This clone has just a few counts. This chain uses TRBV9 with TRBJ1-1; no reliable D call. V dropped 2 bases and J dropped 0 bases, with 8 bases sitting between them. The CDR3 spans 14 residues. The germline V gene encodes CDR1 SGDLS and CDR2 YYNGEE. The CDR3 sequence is CASSVGSMNTEAFF. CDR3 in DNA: TGTGCCAGCAGCGTGGGTAGCATGAACACTGAAGCTTTCTTT.

The CDR3 region is CASSQLDRGMGYRYEQYF. Here the CDR3 DNA reads TGCGCCAGCAGCCAATTAGACAGGGGAATGGGTTATCGGTACGAGCAGTACTTC. The chain employs TRBV4-1 and TRBJ2-7; 8 bases fit TRBD1. CDR1 MGHRA and CDR2 YSYEKL come from the germline V gene. The length of the CDR3 is 18 residues. The V segment lost 2 bases and the J segment 4 bases; nucleotides outside the gene matches: 16.

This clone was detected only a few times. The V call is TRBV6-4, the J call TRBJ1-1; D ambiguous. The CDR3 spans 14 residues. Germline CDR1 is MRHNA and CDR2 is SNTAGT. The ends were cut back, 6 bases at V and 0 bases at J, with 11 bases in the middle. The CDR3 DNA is TGTGCCAGCAGCAAGCGAGTTCTGAACACTGAAGCTTTCTTT. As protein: CASSKRVLNTEAFF.

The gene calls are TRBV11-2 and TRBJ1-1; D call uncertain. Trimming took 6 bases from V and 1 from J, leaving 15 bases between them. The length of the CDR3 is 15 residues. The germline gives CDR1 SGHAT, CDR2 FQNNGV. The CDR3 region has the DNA TGTGCCAGCAGTAGAGGGCTGAGCCGGAACACTGAAGCTTTCTTT. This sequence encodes CASSRGLSRNTEAFF.

The CDR3 protein is CASSYGRGGNQPQHF. Written as DNA, the CDR3 is TGTGCCAGCAGTTACGGCAGGGGGGGCAATCAGCCCCAGCATTTT. The rearrangement uses TRBV6-2 or TRBV6-3 and TRBJ1-5; 7 bases are shared with TRBD1. Losses at the gene ends were 2 bases for V and 2 bases for J; bases not matched to a gene: 3. CDR1 is MNHEY, CDR2 SVGEGT, per germline. This CDR3 comprises 15 residues.

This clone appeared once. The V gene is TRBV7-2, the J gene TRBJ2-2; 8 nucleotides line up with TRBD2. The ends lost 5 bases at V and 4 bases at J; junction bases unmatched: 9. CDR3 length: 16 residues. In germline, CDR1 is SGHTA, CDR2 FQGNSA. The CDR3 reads CASSPAGGGGTGELFF. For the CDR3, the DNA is TGTGCCAGCAGCCCAGCCGGGGGGGGTGGCACCGGGGAGCTGTTTTTT.

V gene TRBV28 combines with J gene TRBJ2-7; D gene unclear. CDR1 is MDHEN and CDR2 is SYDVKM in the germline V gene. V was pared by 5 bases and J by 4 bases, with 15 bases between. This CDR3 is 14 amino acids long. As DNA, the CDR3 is TGTGCCAGCAGTCCGATAAAAATCCGGTACGAGCAGTACTTC. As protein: CASSPIKIRYEQYF.

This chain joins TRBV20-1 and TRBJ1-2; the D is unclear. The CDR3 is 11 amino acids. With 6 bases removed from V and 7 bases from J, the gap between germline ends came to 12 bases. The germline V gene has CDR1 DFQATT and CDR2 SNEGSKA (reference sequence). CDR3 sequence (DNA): TGCAGTGCCGTTTATTATAGTGGCTACACCTTC. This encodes CSAVYYSGYTF.

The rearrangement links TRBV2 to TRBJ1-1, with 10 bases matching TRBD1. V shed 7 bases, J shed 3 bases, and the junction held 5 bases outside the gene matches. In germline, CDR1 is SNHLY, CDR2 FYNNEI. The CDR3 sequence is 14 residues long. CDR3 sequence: CASKWGTGDTEAFF. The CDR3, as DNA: TGTGCCAGCAAATGGGGGACAGGGGACACTGAAGCTTTCTTT.

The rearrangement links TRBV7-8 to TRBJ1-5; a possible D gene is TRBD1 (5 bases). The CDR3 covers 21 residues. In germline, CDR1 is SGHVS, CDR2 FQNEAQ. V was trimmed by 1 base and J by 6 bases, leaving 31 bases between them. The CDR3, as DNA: TGTGCCAGCAGCTTAGACGTGGCTGCGGGGGGTCGGGCAGGGCTATCTCAGCCCCAGCATTTT. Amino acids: CASSLDVAAGGRAGLSQPQHF.

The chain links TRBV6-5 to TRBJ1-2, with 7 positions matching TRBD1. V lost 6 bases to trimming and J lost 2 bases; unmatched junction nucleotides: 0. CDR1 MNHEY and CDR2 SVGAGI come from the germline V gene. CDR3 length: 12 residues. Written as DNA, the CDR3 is TGTGCCAGCAGGACAGGGAACTATGGCTACACCTTC. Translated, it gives CASRTGNYGYTF.

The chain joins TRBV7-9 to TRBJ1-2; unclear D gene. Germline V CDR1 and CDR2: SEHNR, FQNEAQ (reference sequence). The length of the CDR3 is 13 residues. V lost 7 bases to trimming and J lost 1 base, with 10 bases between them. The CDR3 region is CASMGVGNYGYTF. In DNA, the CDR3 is TGTGCCAGCATGGGCGTTGGTAACTATGGCTACACCTTC.

The CDR3 coding sequence is TGCGCCAGCAGCTTGCGTCCAGGGGCAAATTCACCCCTCCACTTT. It translates to CASSLRPGANSPLHF. This rearrangement joins TRBV5-1 to TRBJ1-6, with D perhaps TRBD1 (6 bases). The germline V and J ends were trimmed by 1 base and 7 bases, with 12 bases remaining between them. Germline CDR1 SGHRS, CDR2 YFSETQ. This CDR3 has 15 amino acids.

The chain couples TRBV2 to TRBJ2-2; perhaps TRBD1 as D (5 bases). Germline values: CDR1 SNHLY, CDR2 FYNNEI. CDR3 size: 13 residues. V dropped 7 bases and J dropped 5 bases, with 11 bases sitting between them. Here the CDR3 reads CASTWAGTGELFF. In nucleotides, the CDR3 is TGTGCCAGCACCTGGGCAGGGACCGGGGAGCTGTTTTTT.

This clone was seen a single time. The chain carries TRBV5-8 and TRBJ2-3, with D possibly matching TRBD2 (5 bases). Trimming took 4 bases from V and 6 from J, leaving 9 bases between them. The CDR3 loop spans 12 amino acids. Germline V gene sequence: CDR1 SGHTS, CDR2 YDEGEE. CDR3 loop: CASSRPGDTQYF. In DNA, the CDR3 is TGTGCCAGCAGCCGGCCGGGGGATACGCAGTATTTT.